This T cell receptor (beta chain) was recovered during a study of blood T cells in healthy people across ages. As for this clonotype: This may be a read error, as it is one base from a much larger clone.

The CDR3 contains 14 residues. CDR1 and CDR2 from the germline V gene are SGHTA and FQGNSA. J gave up 3 bases and V 3 bases, and 5 bases lay outside the gene matches. Primers used in a second PCR of about 6 to 11 cycles were a sample-barcoded 5' primer and a J-beta primer mix. TCRdb reanalysed the 5' RACE reads using MiXCR and keeps one entry per CDR3 protein. The profile shows 1.5 million to 2 million distinct CDR3 sequences, around 48% of them singletons. The sequenced material came from blood. The TCR sequence derives from a middle-aged woman in good health. The chain employs TRBV7-2 and TRBJ2-7, with 7 bases that match TRBD1. CDR3: CASSLGQLIYEQYF. The DNA of the CDR3 is TGTGCCAGCAGCTTGGGACAGCTTATCTACGAGCAGTACTTC.